This T cell receptor (beta chain) appears in the sequencing data of a study of T cell responses to AZD1222 COVID-19 vaccine. From its first to its last residue, the CDR3 has 11 amino acids. Germline values: CDR1 MNHEY, CDR2 SVGEGT. Regarding this clone: The DNA is omitted, as the CDR3 cannot be located on it reliably, and the CDR3 follows TCRdb's listing.

Clones were read by immunoSEQ multiplex PCR, and TCRdb kept only the in-frame ones, dropping some. In the table there are approximately 190,000 clones, 85% to 95% of which are singletons. The gene calls are TRBV6-2 or TRBV6-3 and TRBJ1-2. The sample consisted of peripheral blood, taken 28 days after the second dose of the MenACWY control vaccine. The sequence was obtained from an adult who received the MenACWY meningococcal vaccine as a control. The CDR3 loop reads CASSFGDGYTF.